This is a list of T cell receptor beta chains from one sample in a study of PD-L1 blockade in urothelial cancer. The method was immunoSEQ multiplex PCR; TCRdb's version includes in-frame clones alone and lacks a portion of them. In the table there are 70,000 to 95,000 clones, 84% of which are singletons. The sequenced sample was PBMCs, obtained around atezolizumab (anti-PD-L1) treatment. These receptors were taken from a man aged 60-69 years with urothelial cancer. The CDR3 runs from the conserved cysteine through the conserved F or W.

V gene	J gene	CDR3 length	CDR3 protein
TRBV5-1	TRBJ2-5	14	CASSLMGSGETQYF
TRBV5-8	TRBJ1-1	20	CASSMGQGPSLSGGNTEAFF
TRBV6-1	TRBJ1-1	12	CASNYRGAEAFF
TRBV5-1	TRBJ2-2	16	CASSLGWGLIAGELFF
TRBV6-7	TRBJ2-1	15	CATRSPQNEGHEQFF
TRBV7-2	TRBJ2-1	16	CASSLAGQGGNNEQFF
TRBV10-2	TRBJ2-6	17	CASDDKGGPSGANVLTF
TRBV7-2	TRBJ2-1	13	CASSRGNYNEQFF
TRBV6-1	TRBJ2-7	13	CASSAARAGEQYF
TRBV29-1	TRBJ2-7	13	CSVEDMGNYEQYF
TRBV5-4	TRBJ1-1	16	CASSLGTGLEGTEAFF
TRBV5-1	TRBJ1-4	16	CASSLEPRATNEKLFF
TRBV19	TRBJ1-5	14	CASTMDGGRPPQHF
TRBV11-2	TRBJ1-2	11	CASSHRGGYTF
TRBV4-1	TRBJ2-3	16	CASRPWTGQVTDTQYF
TRBV11-3	TRBJ2-1	12	CASSLQGREQFF